This TCR beta chain originates from a study of CD8+ T cells in alopecia areata. Study-wide background: At a dose of 5 to 10 mg twice daily, oral tofacitinib was given to treated patients. Study-level points and caveats: Scalp lesions, especially in alopecia totalis/universalis, had higher clonality than normal scalp.

Treatment here: oral pan-JAK inhibitor, 5-10 mg twice daily. Both CD4+ and CD8+ T cells were separated by sorting PBMCs. Following RNA extraction, reverse transcription yielded cDNA that acted as the sequencing template. Sequenced by immunoSEQ multiplex PCR; TCRdb stores in-frame clones only, minus some. Among 80,000 to 100,000 clones, roughly 40% were seen once, and the ten largest hold less than 20%. This clone was seen a few times. The antigen is unknown. The V end was cut by 5 bases, the J end by 5 bases, with 9 bases between. In germline, CDR1 is SEHNR, CDR2 FQNEAQ (reference sequence). This CDR3 comprises 12 residues.

This clonotype was sampled from a human donor with alopecia areata. The starting material was CD8+ T cells sorted from blood, obtained at week 24, from a patient treated with tofacitinib. The rearrangement links TRBV7-9 to TRBJ1-2; no reliable D call. As DNA, the CDR3 is TGTGCCAGCAGCACAACACGGTATGGCTACACCTTC. This gives the protein CASSTTRYGYTF. Full variable domain (rest looked up from reference TRBV7-9 and TRBJ1-2): DTGVSQNPRHKITKRGQNVTFRCDPISEHNRLYWYRQTLGQGPEFLTYFQNEAQLEKSRLLSDRFSAERPKGSFSTLEIQRTEQGDSAMYLCASSTTRYGYTFGSGTRLTVV.